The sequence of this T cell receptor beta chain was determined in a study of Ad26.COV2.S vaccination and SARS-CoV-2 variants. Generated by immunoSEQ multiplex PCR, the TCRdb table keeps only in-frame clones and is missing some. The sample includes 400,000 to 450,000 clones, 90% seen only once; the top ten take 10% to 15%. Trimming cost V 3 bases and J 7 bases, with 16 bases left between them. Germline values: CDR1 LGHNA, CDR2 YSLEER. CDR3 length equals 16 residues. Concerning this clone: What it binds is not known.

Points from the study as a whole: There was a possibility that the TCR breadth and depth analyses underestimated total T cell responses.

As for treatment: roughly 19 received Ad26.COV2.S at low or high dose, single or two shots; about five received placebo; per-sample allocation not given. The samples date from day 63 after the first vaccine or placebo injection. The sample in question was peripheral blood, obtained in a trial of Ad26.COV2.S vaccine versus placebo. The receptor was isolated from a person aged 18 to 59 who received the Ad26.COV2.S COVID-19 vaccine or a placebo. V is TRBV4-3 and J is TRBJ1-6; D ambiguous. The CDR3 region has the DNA TGCGCCAGCAGCCACCTGCGTCAGGTGAACAATTCACCCCTCCACTTT. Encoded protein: CASSHLRQVNNSPLHF.